This T cell receptor (beta chain) was profiled in a study of OX40 agonist ivuxolimab in advanced cancers. Turning to the overall study: Ivuxolimab, which targeted the costimulatory receptor OX40 (CD134), was an agonistic, fully human IgG2 monoclonal antibody. Intravenous ivuxolimab was administered to patients every 2 weeks at six dose levels: 0.01, 0.1, 0.3, 1.5, 3 and 10 mg/kg. Of the roughly 51 patients in dose escalation, around 19 had hepatocellular carcinoma, roughly 15 had melanoma, 9 had renal cell carcinoma and 9 had head and neck cancer. The dose-escalation cohort was approximately 83% male with a mean age of approximately 60 years, ranging from about 23 to 85. Patients were allowed to have had prior anti-PD-1, anti-PD-L1 or anti-CTLA-4 therapy, and approximately 40% of the dose-escalation patients had been treated with checkpoint inhibitors. Three dose-escalation patients achieved partial responses, one with hepatocellular carcinoma and two with cutaneous melanoma. Peripheral TCRbeta sequencing aimed to test whether ivuxolimab altered TCR sequence diversity and caused clonal T-cell expansion. The monotherapy dose-escalation portion (N of about 50 patients) of the phase I ivuxolimab trial is reported in the paper.

Remarks on this clone: The antigen it recognizes is unknown. Base quality data are lacking; no much larger clone is found one base away.

To sequence the TCRbeta CDR3 region, genomic DNA was isolated from the sorted cells. The immunoSEQ Assay was used for sequencing of TCRbeta CDR3 regions. Drawn from immuneACCESS, this table holds only the in-frame rearrangements with V and J called that TCRdb kept. Clones are partly lost; checked studies trace under half to an unresolved V gene and leave the rest unexplained. The sample includes 55,000 to 65,000 clones, with around 84% observed a single time. More than 0.9% of the sample is taken by the ten largest. Study-wide findings and limitations: Low levels of normalized T-cell clonal expansion were also seen in some patients who did not respond. The antigen specificity of the clonally expanded peripheral T cells was not determined. On average, CD8+ T cells showed more expanded clones than CD4+ T cells after ivuxolimab. In the 0.1-3.0 mg/kg groups, partial responders were among the patients with the lowest normalized peripheral clonal expansion, particularly in CD8+ T cells. At doses of 0.1 to 3.0 mg/kg, clonal expansion of both CD4+ and CD8+ T cells in blood was seen between baseline and week 6.

Patients with a history of autoimmune disease or receiving systemic immunosuppression were excluded from the trial. In every dose cohort, peripheral blood was drawn for TCR sequencing at baseline, cycle 4 day 1, and cycle 7 day 1. The samples were drawn from a first-in-human, open-label, multicenter phase I dose-escalation trial of ivuxolimab. The trial enrolled adults with locally advanced or metastatic head and neck squamous cell, hepatocellular, melanoma or renal cell carcinoma. CD4+ and CD8+ T cells were sorted separately from peripheral blood before TCR sequencing. The CDR3 has 17 amino acids, counting the end cysteine and phenylalanine. CDR3 DNA only is kept here, 51 bases in frame from base 1. Sequences SGHRS (CDR1) and YFSETQ (CDR2) are obtained from the germline V gene. V is cut by 1 base and J by 2 bases, and the space between the germline ends is 16 bases.

The material sequenced was CD4+ or CD8+ T cells sorted from blood, taken in a trial of the OX40 agonist ivuxolimab. This receptor chain uses TRBV5-1 and TRBJ1-3; no confident D gene assignment can be made. This TCR was sampled from an adult with an advanced solid tumor such as melanoma, head and neck, liver or kidney cancer. The CDR3 amino acid sequence is: CASSLIYMSGTGNTIYF. The DNA sequence is TGCGCCAGCAGCTTGATTTATATGTCAGGAACTGGAAACACCATATATTTT.